These 21 T cell receptor beta chains share one sample of origin, sequenced in a study of shared clonotypes between healthy human individuals. Naive CD8 cells lacked CD45RO and underwent positive selection for CCR7, leaving out terminally differentiated effector memory CD45RA+ cells. Data came from immunoSEQ multiplex PCR; TCRdb stores just in-frame clones and leaves some out. The sample lists some 2,000,000 clones; 85% to 95% were seen once. Source material: naive CD8+ T cells sorted from blood. These receptors originate from a man aged 18 to 30 in good health.

Comments on this clone: This sample also contains other DNA sequences that code for the same CDR3. J is TRBJ2-1 and V is TRBV5-1, with D hard to call. This CDR3 region has 15 residues. The germline V and J ends were trimmed by 0 bases and 0 bases, with 7 bases remaining between them. Germline V gives CDR1 SGHRS, CDR2 YFSETQ. The CDR3, as DNA: TGCGCCAGCAGCTTGGGAGCGAGCTCCTACAATGAGCAGTTCTTC. Residues: CASSLGASSYNEQFF.

This chain joins TRBV11-1 and TRBJ2-1; tentatively, D is TRBD1 (5 bases). Germline values: CDR1 SGHAT, CDR2 FQDESV (reference sequence). This CDR3 has 16 residues. Trimming pared 0 bases from V and 7 bases from J, leaving 16 bases between. As DNA, the CDR3 is TGTGCCAGCAGCTTAGCGATGGGGCTACGGGTGAATGAGCAGTTCTTC. Its protein is CASSLAMGLRVNEQFF. The full variable domain, rest sourced from reference TRBV11-1 and TRBJ2-1, is EAEVAQSPRYKITEKSQAVAFWCDPISGHATLYWYRQILGQGPELLVQFQDESVVDDSQLPKDRFSAERLKGVDSTLKIQPAELGDSAMYLCASSLAMGLRVNEQFFGPGTRLTVL.

The chain carries TRBV5-1 and TRBJ1-1, with D possibly TRBD1 on 6 matching bases. V lost 4 bases and J 6 bases, leaving 25 bases between the germline ends. Germline loops: CDR1 SGHRS, CDR2 YFSETQ. The CDR3 totals 17 residues. CDR3 DNA: TGCGCCAGCAGCCCGTTAGGCGGGGGCGCGGGGGCCGCTGAAGCTTTCTTT. The encoded protein is CASSPLGGGAGAAEAFF.

This rearrangement joins TRBV5-1 to TRBJ2-7; 10 bases are a match to TRBD1. Trimming removed 0 bases from V and 3 bases from J; junction bases left unmatched: 3. The CDR3 runs 15 residues. Germline V CDR1 and CDR2: SGHRS, YFSETQ. CDR3 sequence: CASSLGQGADYEQYF. DNA for the CDR3: TGCGCCAGCAGCTTGGGACAGGGGGCCGACTACGAGCAGTACTTC.

This sequence joins TRBV10-3 and TRBJ2-7, with D unresolved. The CDR3 contains 14 residues. Trimming cost V 3 bases and J 1 base, with 10 bases left between them. The germline CDR1 and CDR2 sequences are ENHRY and SYGVKD. The CDR3 bases are TGTGCCATCAGTGAACCAGACTTTTCCTACGAGCAGTACTTC. It translates to CAISEPDFSYEQYF.

The genes are TRBV10-2 and TRBJ1-6; 8 bases are shared with TRBD1. Germline trimming cut 11 bases from V and 7 bases from J; bases unmatched to any gene: 10. Germline V gives CDR1 WSHSY, CDR2 SAAADI. CDR3 length: 14 residues. The CDR3 spells CAGRQGMENSPLHF. CDR3 nucleotides: TGCGCCGGGCGACAGGGGATGGAGAATTCACCCCTCCACTTT.

The genes are TRBV29-1 and TRBJ2-7; 7 bases match TRBD1. Per germline, CDR1 SQVTM and CDR2 ANQGSEA. V dropped 7 bases and J dropped 0; count of bases not matched to a gene: 3. The CDR3 totals 12 residues. The CDR3 region has the DNA TGCAGCGGGACAGGTAGCTCCTACGAGCAGTACTTC. It specifies CSGTGSSYEQYF.

This clone was found once. The V gene is TRBV10-2, the J gene TRBJ2-1; D remains unclear. Trimming took 0 bases from V and 4 from J, leaving 7 bases between them. CDR3 size: 14 residues. Germline V gene data show CDR1 as WSHSY and CDR2 as SAAADI. The CDR3 loop is CASSESIGYNEQFF. The CDR3, as DNA: TGCGCCAGCAGTGAGTCGATTGGGTACAATGAGCAGTTCTTC.

Remarks on this clone: At the DNA level, this CDR3 is encoded by other sequences in the same sample as well. The chain joins TRBV10-3 to TRBJ2-3, with D maybe TRBD2 (6 bases). Germline V CDR1 and CDR2: ENHRY, SYGVKD. The length of the CDR3 is 12 residues. The ends were cut back, 8 bases at V and 2 bases at J, with 8 bases in the middle. CDR3 region: CAIRRDTDTQYF. CDR3 coding DNA: TGTGCCATCCGGAGGGACACAGATACGCAGTATTTT.

V and J are TRBV11-2 and TRBJ2-7; possible D gene TRBD1, 5 bases. This CDR3 is 14 amino acids long. CDR1 and CDR2 (germline): SGHAT, FQNNGV. V was cut by 2 bases and J by 3 bases, with 11 bases left in between. This CDR3 reads CASSLPGRDYEQYF. The CDR3 DNA reads TGTGCCAGCAGCTTACCGGGCAGGGACTACGAGCAGTACTTC.

The chain recombines TRBV5-5 with TRBJ1-3, with TRBD1 matching 7 bases. With 0 bases clipped from V and 0 bases from J, the junction kept 3 bases outside the gene matches. CDR1 and CDR2 from the germline V gene are SGHKS and YYEKEE (reference sequence). The CDR3 is made up of 16 amino acids. The CDR3 here is CASSLGQGRSGNTIYF. The DNA of the CDR3 is TGTGCCAGCAGCTTGGGACAGGGTCGCTCTGGAAACACCATATATTTT.

The J gene is TRBJ2-7, the V gene TRBV7-9; D remains ambiguous. CDR1 is SEHNR, CDR2 FQNEAQ, per germline (reference sequence). The CDR3 is 12 residues long. V lost 3 bases, J lost 3 bases, and 6 bases lay in between. The DNA for the CDR3 is TGTGCCAGCAGCTTCCTCCACTACGAGCAGTACTTC. Residues: CASSFLHYEQYF.

The rearrangement links TRBV7-3 to TRBJ2-3; perhaps D is TRBD1 or TRBD2 (5 bases each). V gave up 5 bases and J gave up 1 base, with 10 bases separating them. There are 14 residues in the CDR3. CDR1 SGHTA and CDR2 FQGTGA come from the germline V gene. The CDR3 nucleotides read TGTGCCAGCAGCGAGGGACCTGGCACAGATACGCAGTATTTT. It yields the protein CASSEGPGTDTQYF.

The V and J genes are TRBV5-1 and TRBJ2-1; D uncertain. Germline assignment: CDR1 SGHRS and CDR2 YFSETQ. Trimming removed 5 bases from V and 0 bases from J, with 15 bases in between. The CDR3 covers 16 residues. The CDR3 protein is CASRSVLPSSYNEQFF. The CDR3 DNA follows: TGCGCCAGCAGGTCGGTCTTACCATCCTCCTACAATGAGCAGTTCTTC. Supplemented by reference TRBV5-1 and TRBJ2-1, the full variable domain reads KAGVTQTPRYLIKTRGQQVTLSCSPISGHRSVSWYQQTPGQGLQFLFEYFSETQRNKGNFPGRFSGRQFSNSRSEMNVSTLELGDSALYLCASRSVLPSSYNEQFFGPGTRLTVL.

The chain is built from TRBV11-3 and TRBJ1-6; D uncertain. The CDR3 loop spans 13 amino acids. Germline V lookup: CDR1 SGHNT, CDR2 YENEEA. Trimming cost V 1 base and J 9 bases, with 7 bases left between them. The CDR3 here is CASSLAWGSPLHF. The CDR3 DNA follows: TGTGCCAGCAGCTTAGCGTGGGGTTCACCCCTCCACTTT.

The rearrangement links TRBV5-1 to TRBJ1-1; TRBD1 agrees at 8 bases. The CDR3 is 15 residues long. Germline CDR1 reads SGHRS; CDR2 reads YFSETQ. V lost 1 base, J lost 1 base, and 3 bases stayed unmatched. As DNA, the CDR3 is TGCGCCAGCAGCTTGACAGGGGGGACGAACACTGAAGCTTTCTTT. Translating gives CASSLTGGTNTEAFF.

This clone came up once. This specimen includes other DNA sequences encoding the same CDR3. This sequence joins TRBV28 and TRBJ2-5, with a tentative D call TRBD1 (6 bases). Trimming took 3 bases from V and 5 from J, leaving 10 bases between them. CDR1 is MDHEN and CDR2 is SYDVKM in the germline V gene. CDR3 length equals 13 residues. The CDR3 reads CASSFRGRETQYF. CDR3 coding DNA: TGTGCCAGCAGTTTCAGGGGACGGGAGACCCAGTACTTC.

The chain carries TRBV25-1 and TRBJ1-1, with 7 bases matching TRBD1. After removal of 6 bases from V and 5 bases from J, the junction contained 3 bases not matched to a gene. Germline V gene data show CDR1 as MGHDK and CDR2 as SYGVNS. The CDR3 covers 12 residues. The CDR3 DNA reads as TGTGCCAGCAGAACAGGGGTGACTGAAGCTTTCTTT. Translation gives CASRTGVTEAFF.

The chain uses TRBV11-3 and TRBJ2-3, with no clear D. This CDR3 has 18 amino acids. Germline values: CDR1 SGHNT, CDR2 YENEEA. V was shortened by 0 bases and J by 0 bases, with 16 bases between the two germline ends. DNA for the CDR3: TGTGCCAGCAGCTTAGATCCCCAACGTGAAAGCAGCACAGATACGCAGTATTTT. Translation: CASSLDPQRESSTDTQYF.

This sequence joins TRBV7-9 and TRBJ2-3; TRBD1 is a possible D gene (5 bases). The CDR3 covers 17 residues. CDR1 and CDR2 from the germline V gene are SEHNR and FQNEAQ (reference sequence). With 1 base removed from V and 1 base from J, the gap between germline ends came to 15 bases. CDR3 amino acids: CASSLGGVGRGTDTQYF. The CDR3 DNA reads TGTGCCAGCAGCTTAGGCGGAGTTGGCAGGGGCACAGATACGCAGTATTTT.

This chain uses TRBV30 with TRBJ1-1; tentatively, D is TRBD1 (5 bases). V was pared by 4 bases and J by 6 bases, with 15 bases between. CDR1 GTSNPN and CDR2 SVGIG come from the germline V gene (reference sequence). There are 13 residues in the CDR3. CDR3 residues: CAWIKGSPSEAFF. The DNA for the CDR3 is TGTGCCTGGATTAAGGGGAGCCCATCTGAAGCTTTCTTT. The whole variable domain, remainder taken from reference TRBV30 and TRBJ1-1, is SQTIHQWPATLVQPVGSPLSLECTVEGTSNPNLYWYRQAAGRGLQLLFYSVGIGQISSEVPQNLSASRPQDRQFILSSKKLLLSDSGFYLCAWIKGSPSEAFFGQGTRLTVV.